This note documents a single TCR beta chain sequence. Its antigen is undetermined. Looked up from germline, CDR1 is SGHDT and CDR2 is YYEEEE. The CDR3 spans 14 residues. V lost 4 bases and J lost 9; bases outside the gene matches: 6. This entry comes from a study of graft-versus-host responses after intestinal transplantation. Study details: Recipients were given multivisceral, liver-intestinal, or isolated intestinal transplants. Tacrolimus plus steroids were given to all recipients for 3 to 4 years, preceded by anti-thymocyte globulin induction.

The table came from immunoSEQ multiplex PCR; TCRdb's copy has only in-frame clones and leaves some out. Of some 35,000 clones in the sample, around 94% were seen once. Study findings and constraints: Levels of circulating GvH clones at their peak were associated with early post-transplant HvG declines.

V usage is TRBV5-6 and J usage is TRBJ2-1; 11 positions match TRBD2. This sequence was found in a human donor who was the organ donor for an intestinal transplant. Here the sequenced sample was unstimulated CD4+ T cells sorted from spleen or lymph node cells, taken before transplant. The CDR3 DNA reads as TGTGCCAGCAGCCCCCTTACTAGCGGGGGTGAGCAGTTCTTC. This gives the protein CASSPLTSGGEQFF.